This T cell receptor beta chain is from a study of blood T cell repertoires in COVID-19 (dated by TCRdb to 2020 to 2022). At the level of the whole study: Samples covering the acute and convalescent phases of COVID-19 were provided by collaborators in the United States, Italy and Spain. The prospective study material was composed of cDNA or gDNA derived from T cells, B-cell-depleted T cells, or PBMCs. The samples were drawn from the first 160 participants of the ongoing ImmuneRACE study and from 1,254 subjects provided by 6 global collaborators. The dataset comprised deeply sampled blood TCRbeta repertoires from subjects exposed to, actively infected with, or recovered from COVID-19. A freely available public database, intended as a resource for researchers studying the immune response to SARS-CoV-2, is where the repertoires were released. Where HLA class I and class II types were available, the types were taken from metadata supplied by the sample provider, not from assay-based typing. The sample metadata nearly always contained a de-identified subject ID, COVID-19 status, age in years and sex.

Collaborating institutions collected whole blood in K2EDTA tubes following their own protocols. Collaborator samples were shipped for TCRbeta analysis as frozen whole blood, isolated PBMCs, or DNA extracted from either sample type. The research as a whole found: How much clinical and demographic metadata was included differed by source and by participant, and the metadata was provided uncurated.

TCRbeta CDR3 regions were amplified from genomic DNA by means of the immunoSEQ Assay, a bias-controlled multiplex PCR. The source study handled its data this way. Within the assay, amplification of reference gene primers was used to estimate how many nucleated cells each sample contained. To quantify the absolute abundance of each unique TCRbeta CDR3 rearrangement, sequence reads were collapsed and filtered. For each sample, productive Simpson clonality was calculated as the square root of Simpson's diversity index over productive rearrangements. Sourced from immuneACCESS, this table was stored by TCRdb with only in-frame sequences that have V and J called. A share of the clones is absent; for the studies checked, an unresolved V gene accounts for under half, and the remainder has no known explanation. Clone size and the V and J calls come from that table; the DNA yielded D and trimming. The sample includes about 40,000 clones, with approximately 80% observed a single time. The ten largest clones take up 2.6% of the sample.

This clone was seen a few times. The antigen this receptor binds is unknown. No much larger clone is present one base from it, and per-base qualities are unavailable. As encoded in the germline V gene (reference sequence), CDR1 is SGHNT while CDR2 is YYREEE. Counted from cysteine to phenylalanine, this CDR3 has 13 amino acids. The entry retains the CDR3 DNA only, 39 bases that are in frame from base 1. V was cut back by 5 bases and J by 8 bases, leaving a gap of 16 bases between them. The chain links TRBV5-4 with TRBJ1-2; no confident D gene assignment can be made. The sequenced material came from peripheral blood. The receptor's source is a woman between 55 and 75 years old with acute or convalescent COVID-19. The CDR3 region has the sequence CASRFGGGYGYTF. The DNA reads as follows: TGTGCCAGCAGATTCGGTGGAGGATACGGCTACACCTTC.